This T cell receptor (beta chain) was captured in a study of T cell clonality in common variable immunodeficiency. Regarding the study as a whole: Reportedly, TCR beta sequences from common variable immunodeficiency showed fewer deletions and N-nucleotide insertions. Compared with healthy controls, CVID subjects showed increased TCRbeta clonality, mostly in about a third.

This clone was counted ten times or more. Antigen: not known. Coverage ceases 3 residues before the CDR3 finishes, and the germline J gene fills in the end. This table comes from immunoSEQ multiplex PCR, and its TCRdb copy is limited to in-frame clones, with some not included. The repertoire consists of fewer than 70,000 clones, none detected only once. Germline CDR1 is LNHNV and CDR2 is YYDKDF (reference sequence). The CDR3 runs to 15 residues. The V end was cut by 0 bases, the J end by 7 bases, with 13 bases between. What was sequenced was peripheral blood mononuclear cells. The sequence came from a person aged 18-69 years in good health. V gene TRBV15 combines with J gene TRBJ2-1; D not certain. The CDR3 region is CATSRDRGFGNEQFF. The CDR3 DNA, read in part, is TGTGCCACCAGCAGAGATCGAGGTTTCGGGAATGAG. The variable domain in full, with the rest retrieved from reference TRBV15 and TRBJ2-1, is DAMVIQNPRYQVTQFGKPVTLSCSQTLNHNVMYWYQQKSSQAPKLLFHYYDKDFNNEADTPDNFQSRRPNTSFCFLDIRSPGLGDTAMYLCATSRDRGFGNEQFFGPGTRLTVL.